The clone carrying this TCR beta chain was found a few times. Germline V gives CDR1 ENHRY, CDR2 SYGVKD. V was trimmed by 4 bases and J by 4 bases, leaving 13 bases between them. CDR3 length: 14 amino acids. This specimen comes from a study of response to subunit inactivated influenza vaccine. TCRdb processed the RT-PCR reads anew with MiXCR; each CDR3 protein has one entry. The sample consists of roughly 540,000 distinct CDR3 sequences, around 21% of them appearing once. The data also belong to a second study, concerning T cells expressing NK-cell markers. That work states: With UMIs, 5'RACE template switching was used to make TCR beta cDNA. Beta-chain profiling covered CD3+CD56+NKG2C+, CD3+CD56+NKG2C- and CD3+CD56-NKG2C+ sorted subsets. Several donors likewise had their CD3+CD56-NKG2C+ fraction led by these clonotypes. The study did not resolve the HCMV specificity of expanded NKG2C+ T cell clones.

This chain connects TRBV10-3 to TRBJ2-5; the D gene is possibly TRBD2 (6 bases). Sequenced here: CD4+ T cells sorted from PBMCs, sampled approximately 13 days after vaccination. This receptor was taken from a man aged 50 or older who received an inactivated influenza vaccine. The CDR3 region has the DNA TGTGCCATCAGTGGGGAGGAGTTCTCAGAGACCCAGTACTTC. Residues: CAISGEEFSETQYF.